The rows below give T cell receptor beta chains drawn from one sample of a study of neoadjuvant anti-PD-1 for oral cavity cancer. Repertoires were generated with immunoSEQ multiplex PCR, while TCRdb's copy carries only in-frame clones and drops some. Among about 16,000 clones listed, about 61% were seen once. Specimen: PBMCs, collected before nivolumab (anti-PD-1) treatment. The receptors come from a person between 40 and 79 years old with oral cavity squamous cell carcinoma. Both conserved end residues are part of each CDR3. D genes are given only for firm matches. Rows may omit the clone size; those that give it use once, few, many or a size class.

size: NA
D: TRBD1
V: TRBV5-6
J: TRBJ2-7
CDR3: CASIKDRDRPLEQYF
DNA: TGTGCCAGCATCAAGGACCGGGACAGACCCCTCGAGCAGTACTTC

size: few
D: NA
V: TRBV19
J: TRBJ2-1
CDR3: CASSFGGHNEQFF
DNA: TGTGCCAGTAGTTTCGGGGGCCACAATGAGCAGTTCTTC

size: NA
D: NA
V: TRBV5-1
J: TRBJ2-7
CDR3: CASSSSGFEQYF
DNA: TGCGCCAGCAGCTCCTCAGGGTTCGAGCAGTACTTC

size: NA
D: NA
V: TRBV2
J: TRBJ1-4
CDR3: CASSESYGYNEKLFF
DNA: TGTGCCAGCAGTGAATCGTACGGATATAATGAAAAACTGTTTTTT

size: NA
D: NA
V: TRBV6-5
J: TRBJ1-5
CDR3: CASKRTESSNQPQHF
DNA: TGTGCCAGCAAGAGGACAGAGTCGAGCAATCAGCCCCAGCATTTT

size: NA
D: NA
V: TRBV6-5
J: TRBJ2-3
CDR3: CASSYGAGTDTQYF
DNA: TGTGCCAGCAGTTACGGGGCTGGCACAGATACGCAGTATTTT

size: NA
D: NA
V: TRBV7-2
J: TRBJ1-5
CDR3: CASSSNPGQVQPQHF
DNA: TGTGCCAGCAGCTCAAATCCGGGACAAGTTCAGCCCCAGCATTTT

size: NA
D: NA
V: TRBV28
J: TRBJ2-7
CDR3: CASSLYAEQYF
DNA: TGTGCCAGCAGTTTATATGCCGAGCAGTACTTC

size: NA
D: TRBD2
V: TRBV5-1
J: TRBJ2-3
CDR3: CASSLGYNGGGPTDTQYF
DNA: TGCGCCAGCAGCTTGGGTTACAACGGGGGAGGGCCCACAGATACGCAGTATTTT

size: NA
D: TRBD1
V: TRBV29-1
J: TRBJ2-7
CDR3: CSAQGQAPPYEQYF
DNA: TGCAGCGCCCAGGGACAGGCTCCCCCCTACGAGCAGTACTTC

size: few
D: NA
V: TRBV2
J: TRBJ1-5
CDR3: CASKPGDRSQPQHF
DNA: TGTGCCAGCAAACCAGGGGACCGCAGTCAGCCCCAGCATTTT

size: few
D: NA
V: TRBV5-1
J: TRBJ2-3
CDR3: CASSVRVGSTDTQYF
DNA: TGCGCCAGCAGCGTTCGCGTGGGGAGCACAGATACGCAGTATTTT

size: NA
D: NA
V: TRBV11-2
J: TRBJ2-1
CDR3: CASSPRGNYNEQFF
DNA: TGTGCCAGCAGCCCCCGAGGTAACTACAATGAGCAGTTCTTC

size: NA
D: TRBD1
V: TRBV7-2
J: TRBJ2-5
CDR3: CASSAGQGAQETQYF
DNA: TGTGCCAGCAGCGCCGGACAGGGGGCCCAAGAGACCCAGTACTTC

size: NA
D: NA
V: TRBV4-2
J: TRBJ1-2
CDR3: CASSPGADYGYGYTF
DNA: TGTGCCAGCAGCCCTGGGGCGGACTATGGCTATGGCTACACCTTC

size: NA
D: NA
V: TRBV28
J: TRBJ2-1
CDR3: CASSLGPTGQFF
DNA: TGTGCCAGCAGTTTAGGCCCAACTGGGCAGTTCTTC

size: NA
D: TRBD1
V: TRBV30
J: TRBJ1-5
CDR3: CAWSKGQSSNQPQHF
DNA: TGTGCCTGGAGTAAGGGACAGAGTTCCAATCAGCCCCAGCATTTT

size: few
D: NA
V: TRBV19
J: TRBJ2-1
CDR3: CASSIAVSSYNEQFF
DNA: TGTGCCAGTAGTATAGCGGTAAGCTCCTACAATGAGCAGTTCTTC

size: NA
D: NA
V: TRBV6-6
J: TRBJ1-2
CDR3: CASRKDSTSYGYTF
DNA: TGTGCCAGCAGAAAGGACAGTACCTCCTATGGCTACACCTTC

size: NA
D: TRBD1
V: TRBV19
J: TRBJ1-2
CDR3: CASSRGTDYGYTF
DNA: TGTGCCAGTAGTCGAGGGACAGACTATGGCTACACCTTC

size: NA
D: NA
V: TRBV6-1
J: TRBJ1-5
CDR3: CASSPNVMSNQPQHF
DNA: TGTGCCAGCAGTCCAAACGTCATGAGCAATCAGCCCCAGCATTTT